Listed below are T cell receptor beta chains from one sample, sequenced in a study of blood T cell repertoires in COVID-19. Produced via immunoSEQ multiplex PCR; TCRdb's table is partial and in-frame only. The table lists about 330,000 clones, around 90% of them singletons. The sequencing input was PBMCs or T cells enriched from blood (not recorded which). These receptors were obtained from a woman in her thirties who had recovered from COVID-19. Both conserved end residues are part of each CDR3. A D gene is named only where the DNA matches it firmly. Clone size is not always given. Where it is, it says once, few, many or a class for expanded clones.

CDR3 DNA | CDR3 protein | J gene | V gene | clone size | D gene
TGTGCCATGAAAAGGGGCACCGGGGAGCTGTTTTTT | CAMKRGTGELFF | TRBJ2-2 | TRBV10-3 | NA | NA
TGTGCCAGTAGACTAGCGGGGTCTACCACTGAAGCTTTCTTT | CASRLAGSTTEAFF | TRBJ1-1 | TRBV19 | once | NA
TGTGCCAGCAGCGACGGACAGGGCCCCTGGGGCTACACCTTC | CASSDGQGPWGYTF | TRBJ1-2 | TRBV9 | once | TRBD1
TGTGCCAGCAGCGCCGTGGGTAGCGGGGCCCCCCCGGAGACCCAGTACTTC | CASSAVGSGAPPETQYF | TRBJ2-5 | TRBV9 | once | TRBD2
TGTGCCGGAAACACAGAGTACCAAGAGACCCAGTACTTC | CAGNTEYQETQYF | TRBJ2-5 | TRBV2 | NA | NA
TGTGCCAGCAGCGCCGGGACAGGGGCAGCCTACGAGCAGTACTTC | CASSAGTGAAYEQYF | TRBJ2-7 | TRBV6-2/TRBV6-3 | NA | TRBD1
TGTGCCAGCACCCCGGGAGGGGTCGATTCCTACGAGCAGTACTTC | CASTPGGVDSYEQYF | TRBJ2-7 | TRBV28 | NA | TRBD2
TGTGCCAGCAGTTTTTACTCCCTAGCGGGAGGGCCAGGTGAGCAGTTCTTC | CASSFYSLAGGPGEQFF | TRBJ2-1 | TRBV27 | NA | TRBD2
TGTGCCAGCAGTTTAGGGACAGGCGGGGGCTACACCTTC | CASSLGTGGGYTF | TRBJ1-2 | TRBV27 | NA | TRBD1
TGTGCCAGCAGTTCGGGCGGGGCAGCACCGAGCTCCTACGAGCAGTACTTC | CASSSGGAAPSSYEQYF | TRBJ2-7 | TRBV28 | NA | NA
TGCGCCAGCAGCTCCGGGACACGGGACCTCCGTGAGCAGTTCTTC | CASSSGTRDLREQFF | TRBJ2-1 | TRBV5-1 | NA | NA
TGTGCCAGCAGCTCGGGAGGGGGTGGCGAGCAGTACTTC | CASSSGGGGEQYF | TRBJ2-7 | TRBV3-1/TRBV3-2 | NA | TRBD2
TGTGCCAGCAGCGCGAGACAGGACGGAGTTGAAGCTTTCTTT | CASSARQDGVEAFF | TRBJ1-1 | TRBV9 | NA | NA
TGCGCCAGCAGCCAAGATTTGAGGGGCGGGACAGCAATATATTTT | CASSQDLRGGTAIYF | TRBJ1-3 | TRBV4-1 | few | TRBD1
TGTGCCAGCAGCCAAGCCCCGACAGATCTGGGAGATACGCAGTATTTT | CASSQAPTDLGDTQYF | TRBJ2-3 | TRBV4-2 | NA | NA
TGTGCCAGCGTTGGGACAGGGTTTTATGAGCAGTTCTTC | CASVGTGFYEQFF | TRBJ2-1 | TRBV28 | NA | TRBD1
TGCAGTGCTCTACTAAACAATGAGCAGTTCTTC | CSALLNNEQFF | TRBJ2-1 | TRBV20-1 | NA | NA
TGCAGCGCTGGGGCACAGGGGGTCACTGAAGCTTTCTTT | CSAGAQGVTEAFF | TRBJ1-1 | TRBV29-1 | once | TRBD1
TGCGCCAGCAGCCAGGAGGGTAGGAGGGGCACTGAAGCTTTCTTT | CASSQEGRRGTEAFF | TRBJ1-1 | TRBV4-3 | NA | NA
TGTGCCACCAGTGATTCCCTGGGGAGCTCCTACAATGAGCAGTTCTTC | CATSDSLGSSYNEQFF | TRBJ2-1 | TRBV24-1 | NA | NA
TGTGCCAGCAGTTTCAACTACGGACAGGAGGCCTCCTACGAGCAGTACTTC | CASSFNYGQEASYEQYF | TRBJ2-7 | TRBV28 | NA | TRBD1
TGTGCCAGCAGATACAAGGACAGTCACTATGGCTACACCTTC | CASRYKDSHYGYTF | TRBJ1-2 | TRBV2 | NA | NA
TGTGCCAGCAGCTTAGATGAGCTTCTACGAGCCAAAAACATTCAGTACTTC | CASSLDELLRAKNIQYF | TRBJ2-4 | TRBV7-2 | NA | NA
TGTGCCACCAGTGATATGACAGGGGAGTACTTC | CATSDMTGEYF | TRBJ2-7 | TRBV24-1 | NA | TRBD1
TGTGCCTGGGAGGGGGGGGGTTCACCCCTCCACTTT | CAWEGGGSPLHF | TRBJ1-6 | TRBV30 | NA | NA
TGCGCCAGCAGCGTGGGACTAGCGGGCGTGAACACCGGGGAGCTGTTTTTT | CASSVGLAGVNTGELFF | TRBJ2-2 | TRBV5-1 | NA | TRBD2
TGTGCCAGCAGCTTGAAGGCGGGGGGACCCTACGAGCAGTACTTC | CASSLKAGGPYEQYF | TRBJ2-7 | TRBV7-3 | NA | TRBD2
TGCGCCAGCAGTCAACCCGGACAGGGACCCTACGAGCAGTACTTC | CASSQPGQGPYEQYF | TRBJ2-7 | TRBV23-1 | NA | TRBD1
TGTGCCAGCAGACCCACAGGGGTCTACGAGCAGTACTTC | CASRPTGVYEQYF | TRBJ2-7 | TRBV6-5 | NA | TRBD1
TGTGCCAGCAGTTTACTCCAGGAGGGTTCACCCCTCCACTTT | CASSLLQEGSPLHF | TRBJ1-6 | TRBV28 | NA | NA
TGTGCCAGCGGACTAGCGGGAGACGGAGATACGCAGTATTTT | CASGLAGDGDTQYF | TRBJ2-3 | TRBV27 | NA | TRBD2
TGTGCTAGTGGTTGGGGACTCGACAATGAGCAGTTCTTC | CASGWGLDNEQFF | TRBJ2-1 | TRBV12-5 | NA | NA
TGTGCCAGCAGCCCCTCCGGCTACGAGCAGTACTTC | CASSPSGYEQYF | TRBJ2-7 | TRBV7-3 | few | NA
TGTGCCAGCAGCGAACCCAGGTACGAGCAGTACTTC | CASSEPRYEQYF | TRBJ2-7 | TRBV5-5 | NA | NA
TGTGCCAGCAACCCCGGTGGGAGTAACTATGGCTACACCTTC | CASNPGGSNYGYTF | TRBJ1-2 | TRBV28 | NA | NA
TGTGCCAGCAGCGGGACAGGGCAAGAGACCCAGTACTTC | CASSGTGQETQYF | TRBJ2-5 | TRBV9 | NA | TRBD1
TGCGCCAGCAGCCAGAGGACAGCACCCTGGGGCACAGATACGCAGTATTTT | CASSQRTAPWGTDTQYF | TRBJ2-3 | TRBV4-3 | once | NA
TGTGCCAGCAGTTTAAGAGGGCAACCGACAGGGGGCGCTTCGGGGGCCAACGTCCTGACTTTC | CASSLRGQPTGGASGANVLTF | TRBJ2-6 | TRBV28 | NA | TRBD1
TGTGCCACCAGTACCGCCGGGGGCACAGATACGCAGTATTTT | CATSTAGGTDTQYF | TRBJ2-3 | TRBV24-1 | NA | NA
TGTGCCAGCAGCGTAGAGGACATTAGGACTGAAGCTTTCTTT | CASSVEDIRTEAFF | TRBJ1-1 | TRBV9 | NA | NA
TGTGCCAGCAGCTCCCGGGACAGGGCGTATGGAAACACCATATATTTT | CASSSRDRAYGNTIYF | TRBJ1-3 | TRBV7-9 | NA | TRBD1
TGTGCCAGCAGCGCCCTGGACAGGGGATACGAGCAGTACTTC | CASSALDRGYEQYF | TRBJ2-7 | TRBV9 | NA | TRBD1
TGTGCCAGCAGCTTAAGCGGGAGACGCGAGCAGTACTTC | CASSLSGRREQYF | TRBJ2-7 | TRBV11-2 | NA | TRBD2
TGTGCCAGCAGTTTCCCGGGACTACTATCCACAGATACGCAGTATTTT | CASSFPGLLSTDTQYF | TRBJ2-3 | TRBV7-8 | once | TRBD2
TGCGCCAGCAGCCCTTATACGGGGAATGAGCAGTTCTTC | CASSPYTGNEQFF | TRBJ2-1 | TRBV5-1 | NA | NA
TGTGCCAGCAGCTTGGCGCTGGTAGCGGGAGGCCTCTACGAGCAGTACTTC | CASSLALVAGGLYEQYF | TRBJ2-7 | TRBV5-4 | NA | TRBD2
TGTGCCAGCAGGGAGGGAGGATGGGAGACCCAGTACTTC | CASREGGWETQYF | TRBJ2-5 | TRBV27 | NA | NA
TGTGCCATTAACCAGGGACTAGCGGGAGGCAATGAGCAGTTCTTC | CAINQGLAGGNEQFF | TRBJ2-1 | TRBV10-3 | NA | TRBD2
TGCGCCAGCAGCTTGGGGACAGCGAATGGCTACACCTTC | CASSLGTANGYTF | TRBJ1-2 | TRBV5-1 | NA | NA
TGTGCCAGCAGCTTAGCGGTTTGGAGGGAGACCCAGTACTTC | CASSLAVWRETQYF | TRBJ2-5 | TRBV7-2 | NA | NA
TGTGCCAGCAACCTCCAGCCCAGGGGGGAGCGGGAAGCTTTCTTT | CASNLQPRGEREAFF | TRBJ1-1 | TRBV7-9 | NA | TRBD1